These 30 T cell receptor beta chains share one sample of origin, sequenced in a study of shared clonotypes between healthy human individuals. Assay: immunoSEQ multiplex PCR; the TCRdb copy retains only in-frame clones and omits some. The data contain about a million clones, 60% to 85% of them singletons. The sequencing sample was made of memory CD4+ T cells sorted from blood. Subset defined: CD45RA-negative fraction. These receptors were collected from a man aged 18-30 years in good health.

In its sample, this clone was seen a few times. The chain carries TRBV4-1 and TRBJ2-3; 11 nucleotides line up with TRBD2. Germline trimming cut 0 bases from V and 0 bases from J; bases unmatched to any gene: 8. This CDR3 has 19 amino acids. From germline, CDR1 is MGHRA and CDR2 YSYEKL. CDR3 region: CASSQESLAGGSSTDTQYF. In DNA, the CDR3 is TGCGCCAGCAGCCAAGAGAGCCTAGCGGGGGGATCTAGCACAGATACGCAGTATTTT.

This chain joins TRBV9 and TRBJ2-2, with D possibly TRBD2 on 5 matching bases. V was shortened by 4 bases and J by 4 bases, with 17 bases between the two germline ends. In germline, CDR1 is SGDLS, CDR2 YYNGEE. CDR3 length equals 16 residues. The CDR3 here is CASSTRRLALTGELFF. In DNA, the CDR3 is TGTGCCAGCAGCACCCGTCGGCTAGCTCTCACCGGGGAGCTGTTTTTT.

V is TRBV29-1 and J is TRBJ2-3, with TRBD2 matching 10 bases. There are 14 residues in the CDR3. Per the germline V gene, CDR1 is SQVTM and CDR2 is ANQGSEA. J was trimmed by 8 bases and V by 6 bases; bases with no gene match: 11. The CDR3 sequence is CSVRTGTSEGTQYF. The CDR3 nucleotides read TGCAGCGTCAGGACCGGGACTAGCGAAGGTACGCAGTATTTT.

The chain carries TRBV6-6 and TRBJ1-1; D call uncertain. Germline CDR1 reads MNHNY; CDR2 reads SVGAGI (reference sequence). The CDR3 length is 15 residues. Trimming stripped 2 bases from V and 11 bases from J, with 21 bases between. DNA for the CDR3: TGTGCCAGCAGTTACGGTAATATTGCAACCGCTAGGGCTTTCTTT. Protein product: CASSYGNIATARAFF.

This clone has only one observation. J is TRBJ1-5 and V is TRBV2; 9 bases are shared with TRBD1. CDR1 SNHLY and CDR2 FYNNEI come from the germline V gene. V lost 6 bases to trimming and J lost 0 bases; unmatched junction nucleotides: 9. The CDR3 contains 17 residues. The CDR3, as DNA: TGTGCCAGCAGGTTTGACAGGGGGAAAGATAGCAATCAGCCCCAGCATTTT. This gives the protein CASRFDRGKDSNQPQHF.

The chain has TRBV30 and TRBJ2-2; the D gene could be TRBD1 or TRBD2 (5 bases each). This CDR3 is 14 amino acids long. The V end lost 5 bases, the J end lost 0 bases, and 10 bases lay between the germline ends. From germline, CDR1 is GTSNPN and CDR2 SVGIG (reference sequence). The CDR3 DNA reads TGTGCCTGGGAGGGACGGGCGAACACCGGGGAGCTGTTTTTT. Translation: CAWEGRANTGELFF.

As for this clone: The sample holds other DNA sequences that translate to the same CDR3. V and J are TRBV28 and TRBJ2-7; D is possibly TRBD2 (5 bases). There are 12 residues in the CDR3. V was trimmed by 6 bases and J by 3 bases, leaving 9 bases between them. The germline V gene has CDR1 MDHEN and CDR2 SYDVKM. CDR3 amino acids: CASSVRGYEQYF. CDR3 nucleotide sequence: TGTGCCAGCAGCGTCCGGGGCTACGAGCAGTACTTC.

A few counts support this clone. The chain joins TRBV6-5 to TRBJ1-2; TRBD1 aligns across 9 bases. Germline CDR1 MNHEY, CDR2 SVGAGI. V was clipped by 6 bases and J by 8 bases; unmatched bases: 7. This CDR3 is 13 amino acids long. For the CDR3, the DNA is TGTGCCAGCAGCCTGGGACAGGGATGGGGCTACACCTTC. Its translation is CASSLGQGWGYTF.

The chain links TRBV4-3 to TRBJ2-3; 7 bases line up with TRBD1. The CDR3 sequence is 14 residues long. Losses at the gene ends were 2 bases for V and 1 base for J; bases not matched to a gene: 0. The germline gives CDR1 LGHNA, CDR2 YSLEER. The CDR3 sequence is CASSQQGGTDTQYF. The CDR3, as DNA: TGCGCCAGCAGCCAACAGGGGGGCACAGATACGCAGTATTTT.

This clone came up many times. Other DNA sequences in this sample translate to the same CDR3. The CDR3 region is CASSPQGGTEAFF. CDR3 DNA sequence: TGTGCCAGCAGTCCACAGGGGGGCACTGAAGCTTTCTTT. This rearrangement joins TRBV2 to TRBJ1-1, with 8 bases lining up with TRBD1. CDR3 length: 13 amino acids. In germline, CDR1 is SNHLY, CDR2 FYNNEI. After removal of 5 bases from V and 4 bases from J, the junction contained 3 bases not matched to a gene.

As to this clone: The sample holds other DNA sequences that translate to the same CDR3. The chain joins TRBV9 to TRBJ1-3, with D uncertain. V was cut by 0 bases and J by 0 bases, with 7 bases left in between. The CDR3 runs 15 residues. The V gene's germline CDR1 is SGDLS and CDR2 YYNGEE. For the CDR3, the DNA is TGTGCCAGCAGCGTAGAAGGTAGCTCTGGAAACACCATATATTTT. Translating it yields CASSVEGSSGNTIYF.

To note about this clone: This CDR3 is also generated by other DNA sequences in the sample. This rearrangement joins TRBV28 to TRBJ2-3; TRBD2 agrees at 8 bases. There are 16 residues in the CDR3. Germline CDR1 MDHEN, CDR2 SYDVKM. V was pared by 6 bases and J by 1 base, with 9 bases of the junction left unmatched. The DNA of the CDR3 is TGTGCCAGCAGCCCCCCAGCGGGAGACGGCACAGATACGCAGTATTTT. Amino acids: CASSPPAGDGTDTQYF.

The chain combines TRBV19 with TRBJ2-1, with a weak D call TRBD2 (5 bases). The CDR3 length is 18 residues. V was pared by 0 bases and J by 3 bases, with 18 bases between. The germline V gene encodes CDR1 LNHDA and CDR2 SQIVND (reference sequence). The CDR3 loop reads CASSIDHPGKLYYNEQFF. CDR3 bases: TGTGCCAGTAGTATAGATCACCCGGGGAAACTATACTACAATGAGCAGTTCTTC.

The V gene is TRBV2, the J gene TRBJ2-5; 8 bases are shared with TRBD1. The length of the CDR3 is 14 residues. CDR1 is SNHLY and CDR2 is FYNNEI in the germline V gene. The trim removed 6 bases at V and 4 bases at J, leaving 7 bases unmatched. CDR3 coding DNA: TGTGCCAGCAGGAGACAGGGGTTTGTAGAGACCCAGTACTTC. Its protein product is CASRRQGFVETQYF.

The V and J genes are TRBV11-3 and TRBJ2-1, with 13 bases lining up with TRBD2. The CDR3 runs to 15 residues. V shed 5 bases and J 9 bases; nucleotides not matched to a gene: 7. From germline, CDR1 is SGHNT and CDR2 YENEEA. The chain's CDR3 is CASSKGTSGAGEQFF. The CDR3 DNA is TGTGCCAGCAGCAAAGGGACTAGCGGGGCCGGTGAGCAGTTCTTC.

This rearrangement joins TRBV9 to TRBJ1-1; 10 nucleotides align to TRBD1. The CDR3 is 15 amino acids. With 4 bases clipped from V and 2 bases from J, the junction kept 5 bases outside the gene matches. Germline values: CDR1 SGDLS, CDR2 YYNGEE. CDR3 protein: CASSLGQGGNTEAFF. The DNA for the CDR3 is TGTGCCAGCAGCCTAGGACAGGGGGGTAACACTGAAGCTTTCTTT. The complete variable domain, with remaining parts taken from reference TRBV9 and TRBJ1-1, reads DSGVTQTPKHLITATGQRVTLRCSPRSGDLSVYWYQQSLDQGLQFLIQYYNGEERAKGNILERFSAQQFPDLHSELNLSSLELGDSALYFCASSLGQGGNTEAFFGQGTRLTVV.

About this clone: The sample has other DNA sequences that encode this CDR3 too. The J gene is TRBJ2-7, the V gene TRBV2; 9 nucleotides line up with TRBD1. CDR3 length: 13 residues. CDR1 is SNHLY, CDR2 FYNNEI, per germline. After removal of 7 bases from V and 3 bases from J, the junction contained 4 bases not matched to a gene. The CDR3 coding sequence is TGTGCCAGCATCCCGGACAGGGGCTACGAGCAGTACTTC. Protein product: CASIPDRGYEQYF.

The CDR3 DNA reads TGTGCCAGCAGCTTGACAGGGGGTTCTGGAAACACCATATATTTT. This sequence encodes CASSLTGGSGNTIYF. J is TRBJ1-3 and V is TRBV7-9, with TRBD1 matching over 9 bases. Per the germline V gene, CDR1 is SEHNR and CDR2 is FQNEAQ (reference sequence). CDR3 length: 15 amino acids. The V segment lost 3 bases and the J segment 1 base; nucleotides outside the gene matches: 1. Variable domain in full (rest from reference TRBV7-9 and TRBJ1-3): DTGVSQNPRHKITKRGQNVTFRCDPISEHNRLYWYRQTLGQGPEFLTYFQNEAQLEKSRLLSDRFSAERPKGSFSTLEIQRTEQGDSAMYLCASSLTGGSGNTIYFGEGSWLTVV.

This clone was detected once. Other DNA sequences in the sample encode the same CDR3. The chain is built from TRBV28 and TRBJ1-2; 10 positions agree with TRBD1. This CDR3 spans 14 amino acids. V shed 2 bases and J 8 bases; nucleotides not matched to a gene: 5. Germline CDR1 is MDHEN and CDR2 is SYDVKM. The CDR3 reads CASSLRGQGDGYTF. The CDR3, as DNA: TGTGCCAGCAGTTTAAGAGGACAGGGGGACGGCTACACCTTC.

This clone came up a few times. The chain employs TRBV4-1 and TRBJ2-5; maybe TRBD2 (6 bases). The last part of the DNA fits TRBJ2-7 better; the J call may be wrong. The CDR3 totals 14 residues. Germline CDR1 and CDR2: MGHRA and YSYEKL. CDR3: CASSQDRGRNEQYF. The CDR3 DNA sequence: TGCGCCAGCAGCCAAGACCGGGGGAGGAACGAGCAGTACTTC.

V gene TRBV28 combines with J gene TRBJ1-5, with D unclear. Germline assignment: CDR1 MDHEN and CDR2 SYDVKM. Trimming shortened V by 6 bases and J by 0 bases, and 18 bases separated the two germline ends. The CDR3 extends over 17 amino acids. The CDR3, as DNA: TGTGCCAGCAGCTGGGGTCCAGCCATTAATAGCAATCAGCCCCAGCATTTT. Its translation is CASSWGPAINSNQPQHF. The whole variable domain, remainder taken from reference TRBV28 and TRBJ1-5, is DVKVTQSSRYLVKRTGEKVFLECVQDMDHENMFWYRQDPGLGLRLIYFSYDVKMKEKGDIPEGYSVSREKKERFSLILESASTNQTSMYLCASSWGPAINSNQPQHFGDGTRLSIL.

This chain joins TRBV9 and TRBJ2-3; the match to TRBD2 covers 7 bases. CDR1 is SGDLS and CDR2 is YYNGEE in the germline V gene. The length of the CDR3 is 15 residues. Germline trimming cut 2 bases from V and 0 bases from J; bases unmatched to any gene: 3. The CDR3 sequence is CASSVTAGSTDTQYF. The CDR3 DNA follows: TGTGCCAGCAGCGTGACAGCGGGGAGCACAGATACGCAGTATTTT. The whole variable domain, remainder taken from reference TRBV9 and TRBJ2-3, is DSGVTQTPKHLITATGQRVTLRCSPRSGDLSVYWYQQSLDQGLQFLIQYYNGEERAKGNILERFSAQQFPDLHSELNLSSLELGDSALYFCASSVTAGSTDTQYFGPGTRLTVL.

The J gene is TRBJ2-2, the V gene TRBV28, with TRBD1 as a possible D gene (6 bases). The germline V gene has CDR1 MDHEN and CDR2 SYDVKM. The CDR3 totals 18 residues. V shed 3 bases and J shed 1 base, with 18 bases lying between them. CDR3 coding DNA: TGTGCCAGCAGTTTTCCCAATTTTGACAGGCGGAACACCGGGGAGCTGTTTTTT. This translates into CASSFPNFDRRNTGELFF. The full variable domain, completed using reference TRBV28 and TRBJ2-2, is DVKVTQSSRYLVKRTGEKVFLECVQDMDHENMFWYRQDPGLGLRLIYFSYDVKMKEKGDIPEGYSVSREKKERFSLILESASTNQTSMYLCASSFPNFDRRNTGELFFGEGSRLTVL.

The CDR3 sequence: CASSLPPDYYGYTF. In nucleotides, the CDR3 is TGTGCCAGCAGCTTACCGCCAGACTACTATGGCTACACCTTC. The chain links TRBV5-4 to TRBJ1-2; D remains unclear. V was pared by 2 bases and J by 3 bases, with 11 bases between. CDR1 is SGHNT, CDR2 YYREEE, per germline (reference sequence). This CDR3 has 14 amino acids.

The genes are TRBV4-3 and TRBJ2-5, with D perhaps matching TRBD1 (7 bases). CDR1 LGHNA and CDR2 YSLEER come from the germline V gene. The V gene lost 2 bases and the J gene lost 4 bases, with 14 bases spanning the gap. This CDR3 contains 15 residues. The CDR3 protein is CASSQWGQGGETQYF. CDR3 DNA sequence: TGCGCCAGCAGCCAATGGGGCCAGGGGGGAGAGACCCAGTACTTC.

The V gene is TRBV4-1, the J gene TRBJ1-5, with D perhaps TRBD1 (5 bases). Germline V gene lookup returns CDR1 MGHRA and CDR2 YSYEKL. Trimming cost V 0 bases and J 4 bases, with 16 bases left between them. The CDR3 has 17 residues. The CDR3: CASSQEAEGTSNQPQHF. The DNA for the CDR3 is TGCGCCAGCAGCCAAGAGGCGGAAGGGACCTCAAATCAGCCCCAGCATTTT.

This chain joins TRBV11-2 and TRBJ1-2; TRBD1 might be the D (5 bases). The germline gives CDR1 SGHAT, CDR2 FQNNGV. The ends were cut back, 5 bases at V and 8 bases at J, with 15 bases in the middle. The CDR3 is 13 amino acids. The CDR3 loop reads CASSPGPMGGYTF. CDR3 bases: TGTGCCAGCAGCCCGGGACCTATGGGAGGCTACACCTTC.

The rearrangement links TRBV6-5 to TRBJ2-7, with D tentatively TRBD1 (5 bases). Germline V gives CDR1 MNHEY, CDR2 SVGAGI. The germline V and J ends were trimmed by 2 bases and 1 base, with 12 bases remaining between them. The CDR3 contains 15 residues. The CDR3 sequence is CASSYRPDTSYEQYF. CDR3 sequence (DNA): TGTGCCAGCAGTTACCGCCCGGACACATCCTACGAGCAGTACTTC.

The V and J genes are TRBV29-1 and TRBJ2-7; D is possibly TRBD1 (7 bases). V gave up 4 bases and J gave up 1 base, with 11 bases separating them. Germline CDR1 reads SQVTM; CDR2 reads ANQGSEA. The CDR3 totals 13 residues. The DNA of the CDR3 is TGCAGCGTTGGGGGGGACAGATCCTACGAGCAGTACTTC. Translating it yields CSVGGDRSYEQYF.

Comments on this clone: One end of the junction fails to match germline, which may point to a read error. V and J are TRBV7-9 and TRBJ2-1, with D possibly TRBD1 on 5 matching bases. From germline, CDR1 is SEHNR and CDR2 FQNEAQ (reference sequence). The CDR3 loop spans 13 amino acids. CDR3 in amino acids: CASSSPRVTAVIF. CDR3 nucleotides: TGTGCCAGCAGCTCACCCAGGGTTACAGCAGTTATCTTC.